This TCR beta chain was identified in a study of blood T cell repertoires in COVID-19. As processed by the authors: Nucleated cell counts were estimated from reference gene primer amplification. The protocol was immunoSEQ multiplex PCR, while the TCRdb copy is restricted to in-frame clones and leaves out a portion. V and J calls plus clone size are reproduced from that table; the DNA served to infer D and trimming. The sample contains 85,000 to 100,000 clones, roughly 83% of which appear only once. This TCR was recovered from a human donor in a cohort sampled during active COVID-19. The sample was peripheral blood.

The CDR3 sequence: CASSEYGGRLDNEQFF. The CDR3 nucleotides read TGTGCCAGCAGTGAATATGGTGGACGGCTGGACAATGAGCAGTTCTTC. V and J are TRBV6-1 and TRBJ2-7, with D unresolved. The DNA matches TRBJ2-1 better at its end, which makes the J call doubtful. CDR3 length: 16 residues. Germline V CDR1 and CDR2: MNHNS, SASEGT.